The source of this T cell receptor beta chain is a study of control samples from healthy donors and cancer patients. Germline V gene data show CDR1 as SGDLS and CDR2 as YYNGEE. The CDR3 covers 14 residues. Trimming at V came to 3 bases and at J to 4 bases, leaving 3 bases not matched to a gene. Produced via immunoSEQ multiplex PCR; TCRdb's table is partial and in-frame only. The table shows about 130,000 clones, with approximately 90% occurring only once. The receptor was derived from a man aged 18 to 35 in good health. Sequencing was done on a sample of blood. The chain employs TRBV9 and TRBJ2-1; 8 bases align to TRBD2. The CDR3 reads CASSAGGAYNEQFF. CDR3 DNA sequence: TGTGCCAGCAGCGCCGGGGGGGCTTACAATGAGCAGTTCTTC.